The 14 T cell receptor beta chains below were found in one sample sequenced in a study of T cell changes during pregnancy in multiple sclerosis. Sequencing was performed with immunoSEQ multiplex PCR; in TCRdb, only in-frame clones are kept and a portion is missing. The sample has about 29,000 clones; around nine tenths are singletons. The material was CD8+ T cells from peripheral blood mononuclear cells, obtained after pregnancy. Every receptor here comes from a female donor with multiple sclerosis, enrolled in a pregnancy study.

The rearrangement links TRBV6-5 to TRBJ2-1, with 8 bases fitting TRBD1. The V and J ends lost 2 bases and 7 bases, in that order; junction bases with no gene match: 1. Germline V CDR1 and CDR2: MNHEY, SVGAGI. The CDR3 sequence is 13 residues long. The CDR3 nucleotides are TGTGCCAGCAGTTACCAGGGGGCGAATGAGCAGTTCTTC. Protein: CASSYQGANEQFF.

The V gene is TRBV27, the J gene TRBJ1-1; the D gene is possibly TRBD1 (5 bases). Germline V CDR1 and CDR2: MNHEY, SMNVEV (reference sequence). V lost 6 bases and J 1 base, leaving 9 bases between the germline ends. This CDR3 is built from 13 residues. The CDR3 region is CASSVTENTEAFF. The CDR3, as DNA: TGTGCCAGCAGCGTGACAGAGAACACTGAAGCTTTCTTT.

The gene calls are TRBV2 and TRBJ1-3; unclear D gene. Germline CDR1 is SNHLY and CDR2 is FYNNEI. V was clipped by 3 bases and J by 0 bases, with 9 bases between them. The CDR3 runs to 15 residues. In DNA form, the CDR3 reads TGTGCCAGCAGTGAGACTGCTGTCTCTGGAAACACCATATATTTT. The encoded protein is CASSETAVSGNTIYF.

The J gene is TRBJ2-4, the V gene TRBV27; tentatively, D is TRBD2 (5 bases). The CDR3 is made up of 13 amino acids. V lost 3 bases, J lost 8 bases, and 11 bases lay in between. The germline gives CDR1 MNHEY, CDR2 SMNVEV (reference sequence). The CDR3 nucleotides read TGTGCCAGCAGTTTTGGCAGGAGGTACATTCAGTACTTC. It translates to CASSFGRRYIQYF.

The V gene is TRBV11-2, the J gene TRBJ2-5, with 9 positions matching TRBD1. The germline V gene has CDR1 SGHAT and CDR2 FQNNGV. The trim removed 1 base at V and 3 bases at J, leaving 6 bases unmatched. The length of the CDR3 is 16 residues. CDR3 region: CASSLVTGGMEETQYF. The DNA of the CDR3 is TGTGCCAGCAGCTTAGTAACAGGGGGCATGGAAGAGACCCAGTACTTC.

The J gene is TRBJ2-5, the V gene TRBV7-9; 11 bases are shared with TRBD1. The V gene's germline CDR1 is SEHNR and CDR2 FQNEAQ (reference sequence). V lost 3 bases to trimming and J lost 2 bases; unmatched junction nucleotides: 14. The CDR3 totals 19 residues. The CDR3 DNA is TGTGCCAGCAGCTTCCCGGGACAGGGGGACTTAAACCTTCAAGAGACCCAGTACTTC. Amino acids: CASSFPGQGDLNLQETQYF.

The rearrangement uses TRBV4-1 and TRBJ1-2; 9 bases line up with TRBD1. The germline V gene encodes CDR1 MGHRA and CDR2 YSYEKL. V gave up 4 bases and J gave up 4 bases; unmatched junction bases: 7. This CDR3 is built from 15 residues. The DNA for the CDR3 is TGCGCCAGCAGCCTTCGACAGGGGGACGTCTATGGCTACACCTTC. It is translated as CASSLRQGDVYGYTF.

The chain joins TRBV7-9 to TRBJ1-1; unclear D gene. This CDR3 has 15 amino acids. Per the germline V gene, CDR1 is SEHNR and CDR2 is FQNEAQ (reference sequence). Deletions cut 4 bases from V and 3 bases from J, with 15 bases between. The CDR3 protein is CASSSERHTYTEAFF. DNA of the CDR3: TGTGCCAGCAGCTCAGAGAGACACACATACACTGAAGCTTTCTTT.

The chain recombines TRBV27 with TRBJ2-7, with a tentative D call TRBD1 (5 bases). The germline V gene encodes CDR1 MNHEY and CDR2 SMNVEV (reference sequence). The ends were cut back, 2 bases at V and 3 bases at J, with 11 bases in the middle. The CDR3 runs 14 residues. This CDR3 is CASSLTGSFYEQYF. The CDR3 coding sequence is TGTGCCAGCAGTTTAACAGGCTCTTTCTACGAGCAGTACTTC.

This clone was seen a single time. At one end, the junction sequence differs from germline, possibly due to a read error. The same CDR3 also results from other DNA sequences found in this sample. This chain joins TRBV27 and TRBJ2-7; TRBD1 agrees at 9 bases. CDR3 length: 14 residues. The germline V gene encodes CDR1 MNHEY and CDR2 SMNVEV (reference sequence). The CDR3 region is CASRIGQGSHEQYF. The CDR3 DNA reads as TGTGCCAGCAGAATTGGACAGGGGAGCCACGAGCAGTACTTT.

The rearrangement links TRBV10-2 to TRBJ1-1, with D possibly matching TRBD1 (5 bases). The V end was cut by 2 bases, the J end by 3 bases, with 7 bases between. The CDR3 covers 13 residues. CDR1 WSHSY and CDR2 SAAADI come from the germline V gene. This chain's CDR3 is CASSERGHTEAFF. The CDR3, as DNA: TGCGCCAGCAGTGAGAGGGGCCACACTGAAGCTTTCTTT.

The V call is TRBV16, the J call TRBJ2-7, with D possibly being TRBD1 (6 bases). Germline-derived CDR1 and CDR2 are KGHSY and FQNENV. The CDR3 runs to 14 residues. V was pared by 6 bases and J by 6 bases, with 18 bases between. The chain's CDR3 is CASRIVAGEGEQYF. The CDR3 region has the DNA TGTGCCAGCAGAATCGTGGCAGGGGAAGGCGAGCAGTACTTC.

In this sample, this clone turned up once. The CDR3 bases are TGTGCCAGCAGTTACAGGTCGGGGGATGCTGAAGCTTTCTTT. Protein product: CASSYRSGDAEAFF. The chain has TRBV6-6 and TRBJ1-1, with a possible D match to TRBD1 (5 bases). Germline CDR1 is MNHNY and CDR2 is SVGAGI (reference sequence). The V end was cut by 2 bases, the J end by 6 bases, with 13 bases between. The CDR3 is 14 residues long.

This chain joins TRBV29-1 and TRBJ2-2; the match to TRBD2 covers 10 bases. The germline CDR1 and CDR2 sequences are SQVTM and ANQGSEA. The CDR3 covers 18 residues. J lost 1 base, V lost 3 bases, and 11 bases had no gene match. The CDR3: CSVEVAGGKNLNTGELFF. The CDR3 coding sequence is TGCAGCGTTGAGGTAGCGGGAGGAAAAAATTTGAACACCGGGGAGCTGTTTTTT.